This T cell receptor (beta chain) was captured by sequencing in a study of T-cell reconstitution after alpha-beta-depleted transplantation in children. There are 18 residues in the CDR3. With V trimmed by 4 bases and J by 4 bases, 15 bases remained unmatched. Germline V gene sequence: CDR1 SGHAT, CDR2 FQDESV (reference sequence). Unique molecular identifiers were used to barcode this TCRbeta library. TCRdb ran MiXCR on the PCR reads and lists one entry per CDR3 protein. Altogether 600,000 to 700,000 distinct CDR3 sequences are present, 15% to 20% being singletons, with the ten largest covering about 1.1%. This clonotype has just a few counts.

Sequencing used PBMCs from the stem cell graft donor, obtained from the stem cell graft. The chain recombines TRBV11-1 with TRBJ2-2; 7 nucleotides match TRBD2. The TCR sequence derives from a human donor who donated a stem cell graft to a child with acute myeloid leukemia. The CDR3 DNA is TGTGCCAGCAGCTCGACCGTTGTGCGGGGGAAAGGCACCGGGGAGCTGTTTTTT. Amino acid sequence: CASSSTVVRGKGTGELFF.